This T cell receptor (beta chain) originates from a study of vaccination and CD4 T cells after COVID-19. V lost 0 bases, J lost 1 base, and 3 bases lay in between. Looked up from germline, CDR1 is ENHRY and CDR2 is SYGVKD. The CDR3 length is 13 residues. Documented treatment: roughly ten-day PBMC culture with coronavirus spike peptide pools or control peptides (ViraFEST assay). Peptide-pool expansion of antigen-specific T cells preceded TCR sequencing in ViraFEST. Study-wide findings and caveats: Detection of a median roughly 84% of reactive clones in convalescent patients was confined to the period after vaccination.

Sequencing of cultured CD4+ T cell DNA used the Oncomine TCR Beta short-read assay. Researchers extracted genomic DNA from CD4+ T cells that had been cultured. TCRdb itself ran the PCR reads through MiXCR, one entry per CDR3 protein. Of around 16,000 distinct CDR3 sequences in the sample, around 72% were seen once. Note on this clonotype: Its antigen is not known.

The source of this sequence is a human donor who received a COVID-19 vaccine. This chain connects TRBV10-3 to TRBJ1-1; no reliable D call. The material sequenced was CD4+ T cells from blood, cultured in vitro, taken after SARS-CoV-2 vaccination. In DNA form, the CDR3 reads TGTGCCATCAGTGAGTCGGAGAACACTGAAGCTTTCTTT. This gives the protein CAISESENTEAFF.